This T cell receptor (beta chain) was documented in a study of blood T cells in healthy people across ages. Donors ranged from about 6 to 95 years old and were healthy Caucasians in Russia. Per sample, at least 5 micrograms of total RNA were extracted. V lost 4 bases to trimming and J lost 4 bases, with 14 bases between them. This CDR3 has 14 residues. Per germline, CDR1 DFQATT and CDR2 SNEGSKA (reference sequence). A second about 7 to 12 cycle PCR used barcoded and J-beta primers. Every single cDNA molecule received a tag from a template-switch adaptor with 12 random nucleotides. TCRdb reprocessed the 5' RACE reads via MiXCR and lists one record per CDR3 protein. Among hundreds of thousands of distinct CDR3 sequences listed, about 42% were seen once. Points from the study as a whole: There were more naive CD4+ cells and higher diversity in long-lived donors than in aged donors.

A remark on this clonotype: Its antigen is undetermined.

The sequenced material came from blood. The J gene is TRBJ1-5, the V gene TRBV20-1, with D tentatively TRBD1 (6 bases). The receptor was isolated from a man in his 60s in good health. CDR3 residues: CSAIGGAGNQPQHF. CDR3 bases: TGCAGTGCTATCGGGGGCGCAGGAAATCAGCCCCAGCATTTT.